Each of the 8 T cell receptor beta chains below was sequenced from the same sample in a study of spatial heterogeneity in lung cancer. Time point indicated: sample taken at primary tumor resection. For these TCRs, the target antigens are not known. The study's findings and limits: Higher tumor mutation counts went along with higher counts of expanded intratumoral alpha and beta TCRs.

TCRdb re-called the 5' RACE reads with MiXCR, one entry per CDR3 protein. This table has approximately 2,600 distinct CDR3 sequences, 8% appearing once. Specimen: lung tumor tissue, collected at surgery. These receptors were collected from a male donor with early-stage non-small cell lung cancer.

This clonotype is classed as medium-sized. V gene TRBV10-2 combines with J gene TRBJ2-3; the match to TRBD2 covers 7 bases. The germline V gene has CDR1 WSHSY and CDR2 SAAADI. V dropped 4 bases and J dropped 5; count of bases not matched to a gene: 6. The CDR3 has 14 amino acids. CDR3 nucleotide sequence: TGCGCCAGCAGTGTTGGGACTACACAAGATACGCAGTATTTT. As protein: CASSVGTTQDTQYF.

This clonotype is classed as medium-sized. The V call is TRBV21-1, the J call TRBJ1-2. TRBV21-1 is flagged as a pseudogene. This CDR3 has 13 amino acids. CDR3 sequence reads: CASSLPTSVGYTF. The CDR3 bases are TGTGCCAGCAGCCTTCCCACAAGTGTCGGCTACACCTTC.

This clonotype was recorded at least ten times. This chain uses TRBV6-6 with TRBJ1-1; D uncertain. V lost 2 bases and J 1 base, leaving 8 bases between the germline ends. This CDR3 comprises 14 residues. The germline gives CDR1 MNHNY, CDR2 SVGAGI (reference sequence). The CDR3 region is CASSYLATNTEAFF. As DNA, the CDR3 is TGTGCCAGCAGTTACCTCGCTACGAACACTGAAGCTTTCTTT.

This clonotype is large in the sample. The chain links TRBV9 to TRBJ2-1; D tentatively reads TRBD1 or TRBD2 (6 bases each). Germline V gives CDR1 SGDLS, CDR2 YYNGEE. The CDR3 contains 14 residues. V lost 4 bases and J 7 bases, leaving 15 bases between the germline ends. The CDR3 DNA sequence: TGTGCCAGCAGCCCTCGGGGGCAGTTTAATGAGCAGTTCTTC. It translates to CASSPRGQFNEQFF.

This clonotype is categorized as large. The chain joins TRBV20-1 to TRBJ1-5, with D tentatively TRBD1 (5 bases). This CDR3 has 13 amino acids. With 6 bases removed from V and 0 bases from J, the gap between germline ends came to 9 bases. The V gene's germline CDR1 is DFQATT and CDR2 SNEGSKA (reference sequence). Here the CDR3 reads CSAYTGSNQPQHF. The DNA for the CDR3 is TGCAGTGCCTATACAGGTAGCAATCAGCCCCAGCATTTT.

This clonotype rates as large (0.1 to 1%). V usage is TRBV6-2 or TRBV6-3 and J usage is TRBJ2-2; D gene ambiguous. CDR1 and CDR2 from the germline V gene are MNHEY and SVGEGT. This CDR3 has 13 amino acids. Trimming took off 8 bases at V and 3 bases at J, with 10 bases between the two ends. CDR3: CASGRLDTGELFF. The CDR3 nucleotides are TGTGCCAGCGGCAGACTGGACACCGGGGAGCTGTTTTTT.

This clonotype is medium-sized (0.01 to 0.1%) in the sample. For the CDR3, the DNA is TGTGCCAGCACCTCGCGCCGGGACTACTCGACCTACAATGAGCAGTTCTTC. Translation: CASTSRRDYSTYNEQFF. V and J are TRBV28 and TRBJ2-1, with 7 bases lining up with TRBD2. Germline V lookup: CDR1 MDHEN, CDR2 SYDVKM. This CDR3 comprises 17 residues. V shed 7 bases, J shed 2 bases, and the junction held 14 bases outside the gene matches. Together with reference TRBV28 and TRBJ2-1, the CDR3 gives the full variable domain: DVKVTQSSRYLVKRTGEKVFLECVQDMDHENMFWYRQDPGLGLRLIYFSYDVKMKEKGDIPEGYSVSREKKERFSLILESASTNQTSMYLCASTSRRDYSTYNEQFFGPGTRLTVL.

This clonotype appeared many times. The chain recombines TRBV20-1 with TRBJ2-3, with 8 bases fitting TRBD1. Trimming cost V 5 bases and J 11 bases; bases outside gene matches: 12. CDR1 is DFQATT, CDR2 SNEGSKA, per germline (reference sequence). This CDR3 spans 13 amino acids. CDR3 DNA: TGCAGTGCTGGCCAGGACAGGGCGCAATTGCAGTATTTT. The encoded protein is CSAGQDRAQLQYF.